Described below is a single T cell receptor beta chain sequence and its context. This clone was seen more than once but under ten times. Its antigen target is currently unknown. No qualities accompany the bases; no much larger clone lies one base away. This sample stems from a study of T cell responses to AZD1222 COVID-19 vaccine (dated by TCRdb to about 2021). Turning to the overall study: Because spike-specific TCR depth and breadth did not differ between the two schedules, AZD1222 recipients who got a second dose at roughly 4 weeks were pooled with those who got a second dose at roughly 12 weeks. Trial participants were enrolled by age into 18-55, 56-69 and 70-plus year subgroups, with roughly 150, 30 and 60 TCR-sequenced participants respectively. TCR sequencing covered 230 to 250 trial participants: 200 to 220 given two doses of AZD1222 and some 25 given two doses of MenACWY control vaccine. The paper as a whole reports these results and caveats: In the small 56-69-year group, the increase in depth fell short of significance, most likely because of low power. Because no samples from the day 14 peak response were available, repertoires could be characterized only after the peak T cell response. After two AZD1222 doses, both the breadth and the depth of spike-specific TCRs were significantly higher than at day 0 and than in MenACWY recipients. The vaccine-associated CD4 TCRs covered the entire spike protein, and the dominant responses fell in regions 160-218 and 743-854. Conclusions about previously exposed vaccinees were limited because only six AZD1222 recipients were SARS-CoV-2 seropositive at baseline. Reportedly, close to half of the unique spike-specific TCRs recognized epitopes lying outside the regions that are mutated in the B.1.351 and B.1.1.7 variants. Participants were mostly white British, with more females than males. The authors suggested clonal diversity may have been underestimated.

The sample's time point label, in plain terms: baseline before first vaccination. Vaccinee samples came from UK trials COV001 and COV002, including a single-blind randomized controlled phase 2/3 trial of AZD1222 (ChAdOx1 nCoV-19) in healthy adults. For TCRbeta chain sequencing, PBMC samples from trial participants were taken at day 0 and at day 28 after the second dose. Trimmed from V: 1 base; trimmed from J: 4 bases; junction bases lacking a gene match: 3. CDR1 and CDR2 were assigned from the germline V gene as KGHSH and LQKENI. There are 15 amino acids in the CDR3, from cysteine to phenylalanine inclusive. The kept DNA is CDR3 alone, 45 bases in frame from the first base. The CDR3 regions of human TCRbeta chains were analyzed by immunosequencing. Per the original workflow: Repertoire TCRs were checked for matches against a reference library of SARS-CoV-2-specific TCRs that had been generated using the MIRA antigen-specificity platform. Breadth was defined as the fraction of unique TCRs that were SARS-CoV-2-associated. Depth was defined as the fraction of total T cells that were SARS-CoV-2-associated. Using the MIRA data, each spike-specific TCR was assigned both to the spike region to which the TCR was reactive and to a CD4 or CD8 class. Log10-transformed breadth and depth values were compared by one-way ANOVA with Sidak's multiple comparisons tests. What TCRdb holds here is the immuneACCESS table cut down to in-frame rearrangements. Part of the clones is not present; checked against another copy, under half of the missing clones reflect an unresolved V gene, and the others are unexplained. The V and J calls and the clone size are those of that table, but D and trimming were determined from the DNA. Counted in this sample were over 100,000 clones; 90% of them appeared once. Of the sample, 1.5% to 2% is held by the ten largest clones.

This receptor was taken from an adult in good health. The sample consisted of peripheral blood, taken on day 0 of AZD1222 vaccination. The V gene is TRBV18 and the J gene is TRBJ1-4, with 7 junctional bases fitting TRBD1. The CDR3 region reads CASSPQDRINEKLFF. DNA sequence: TGTGCCAGCTCACCACAGGACAGGATTAATGAAAAACTGTTTTTT.